This T cell receptor (beta chain) was identified during a study of Graves' ophthalmopathy and Graves' hyperthyroidism. Regarding this clonotype: The antigen is not known. A much larger clone is a single base away; this may be a read error.

Study-wide points: Blood also held most thyroid clonotypes expanded above 0.001 frequency.

The CDR3 has 16 amino acids. CDR1 is SGHRS, CDR2 YFSETQ, per germline. Amplification of TCR beta CDR3 regions used RNA transcripts. First-round RT-PCR used HTBI primers; second-round multiplex PCR followed. In TCRdb, the multiplex PCR reads were re-called with MiXCR into one record per CDR3 protein. The sample gives around 1,000,000 distinct CDR3 sequences, roughly two fifths of which show up once; roughly 11% is in the top ten. The sample taken for sequencing was peripheral blood or thyroid tissue (not recorded which). This clonotype was sampled from an adult man with Graves' hyperthyroidism. V and J are TRBV5-1 and TRBJ1-1; possibly TRBD1 for D (6 bases). DNA for the CDR3: TGCGCCAGCAGCCCCGCCCCAGGGGTTAGGAACGCTGAAGCTTTCTTT. This gives the protein CASSPAPGVRNAEAFF. The whole variable domain, remainder taken from reference TRBV5-1 and TRBJ1-1, is KAGVTQTPRYLIKTRGQQVTLSCSPISGHRSVSWYQQTPGQGLQFLFEYFSETQRNKGNFPGRFSGRQFSNSRSEMNVSTLELGDSALYLCASSPAPGVRNAEAFFGQGTRLTVV.